Listed below are T cell receptor beta chains from one sample, sequenced in a study of post-analysis software for immune sequencing data. TCRdb re-called the PCR reads with MiXCR, one entry per CDR3 protein. The data show 380,000 or so distinct CDR3 sequences, around a third seen once. Sequencing was done on a sample of blood. These receptors were collected from a girl aged 10 to 17 with multiple sclerosis. Both conserved end residues are part of each CDR3.

TRBJ1-5 | TRBV5-5 | CASSSRGENNQPQHF
TRBJ2-3 | TRBV6-2/TRBV6-3 | CASSYSRLRTDTQYF
TRBJ2-1 | TRBV5-1 | CASSLTSGGPYYNEQFF
TRBJ1-6 | TRBV12-3/TRBV12-4 | CASSFQTASSPLHF
TRBJ1-1 | TRBV6-5 | CANNQGGNTEAFF
TRBJ1-1 | TRBV20-1 | CSARVSGRNTEAFF
TRBJ2-6 | TRBV6-5 | CASKLSGANVLTF
TRBJ1-2 | TRBV18 | CASSPPGSGQGAYGYTF
TRBJ2-3 | TRBV20-1 | CSARADTQYF
TRBJ1-1 | TRBV12-3/TRBV12-4 | CASITYRTGADTEAFF
TRBJ1-6 | TRBV7-8 | CASSLAASSGSPLHF
TRBJ2-3 | TRBV12-3/TRBV12-4 | CASSFGTTTDTQYF
TRBJ1-2 | TRBV29-1 | CRSHAPCNYGYTF